These 8 T cell receptor beta chains were all obtained from the same sample, sequenced in a study of cytomegalovirus exposure and HLA in healthy donors. Both 60 Vbeta primers and 13 Jbeta primers went into the PCR. Sequencing was performed with immunoSEQ multiplex PCR; in TCRdb, only in-frame clones are kept and a portion is missing. The data hold approximately 200,000 clones, with roughly four fifths observed a single time. The sequencing input was PBMCs. The receptors shown here come from a young man in good health and CMV-seronegative.

This chain links TRBV5-6 with TRBJ2-7; 8 positions agree with TRBD2. The CDR3 length is 15 residues. Per germline, CDR1 SGHDT and CDR2 YYEEEE. Losses at the gene ends were 1 base for V and 2 bases for J; bases not matched to a gene: 5. CDR3 amino acids: CASSLWKAGAYEQYF. The DNA for the CDR3 is TGTGCCAGCAGCTTGTGGAAAGCGGGAGCCTACGAGCAGTACTTC.

This clone was detected a few times. The chain links TRBV4-1 to TRBJ1-1; a possible D gene is TRBD1 (5 bases). The ends were cut back, 3 bases at V and 4 bases at J, with 21 bases in the middle. The CDR3 extends over 17 amino acids. CDR1 MGHRA and CDR2 YSYEKL come from the germline V gene. Here the CDR3 reads CASSQGLWGGLGTEAFF. In DNA, the CDR3 is TGCGCCAGCAGCCAGGGATTATGGGGGGGATTGGGCACTGAAGCTTTCTTT.

This clone was seen only a few times. The chain combines TRBV9 with TRBJ2-1, with D uncertain. This CDR3 region has 13 residues. Germline V gene sequence: CDR1 SGDLS, CDR2 YYNGEE. V was pared by 0 bases and J by 5 bases, with 6 bases between. For the CDR3, the DNA is TGTGCCAGCAGCGTAGATCCAAACAATGAGCAGTTCTTC. Translating gives CASSVDPNNEQFF.

The chain has TRBV7-2 and TRBJ2-1, with TRBD2 identical over 9 bases. CDR1 is SGHTA, CDR2 FQGNSA, per germline. With V trimmed by 5 bases and J by 9 bases, 11 bases remained unmatched. The CDR3 is made up of 15 amino acids. The CDR3 spells CASSPRGGRVTEQFF. For the CDR3, the DNA is TGTGCCAGCAGCCCGAGGGGCGGGAGGGTAACTGAGCAGTTCTTC.

The CDR3 spells CASSPQRASGGYEQYF. In nucleotides, the CDR3 is TGTGCCAGCAGCCCCCAGAGGGCTAGTGGTGGCTACGAGCAGTACTTC. This chain connects TRBV4-2 to TRBJ2-7; tentatively, D is TRBD2 (5 bases). V lost 4 bases to trimming and J lost 3 bases, with 19 bases between them. Germline V lookup: CDR1 LGHNA, CDR2 YNFKEQ. This CDR3 contains 16 residues.

J is TRBJ2-2 and V is TRBV11-3; 7 nucleotides line up with TRBD2. V shed 1 base and J 6 bases; nucleotides not matched to a gene: 5. The CDR3 is made up of 15 amino acids. The germline V gene encodes CDR1 SGHNT and CDR2 YENEEA. CDR3 residues: CASSLGASGSGELFF. The CDR3 DNA is TGTGCCAGCAGCTTAGGTGCTAGCGGTTCCGGGGAGCTGTTTTTT.

CDR3 bases: TGCAGCGTTGAGCTAGCGGGAGTTTACACCGGGGAGCTGTTTTTT. Amino acids: CSVELAGVYTGELFF. V is TRBV29-1 and J is TRBJ2-2; TRBD2 agrees at 10 bases. The CDR3 length is 15 residues. Germline V gene sequence: CDR1 SQVTM, CDR2 ANQGSEA. The J segment lost 3 bases and the V segment lost 3 bases, leaving 4 bases of the junction unmatched.

J is TRBJ1-1 and V is TRBV6-5, with D tentatively TRBD1 (6 bases). V was shortened by 5 bases and J by 2 bases, with 12 bases between the two germline ends. The germline V gene encodes CDR1 MNHEY and CDR2 SVGAGI. The CDR3 extends over 14 amino acids. CDR3 DNA sequence: TGTGCCAGCAGTAAATGGGACACAAACACTGAAGCTTTCTTT. Its protein product is CASSKWDTNTEAFF.